This T cell receptor (beta chain) was documented in a study of blood T cell repertoires in COVID-19. The CDR3 sequence is 13 residues long. The germline V gene has CDR1 SGHNT and CDR2 YENEEA. Trimming removed 1 base at V and 2 bases at J, with 5 bases between. Only in-frame clones appear in the TCRdb table, and some are missing; sequencing was by immunoSEQ multiplex PCR. The sample has 65,000 to 70,000 clones; 80% to 95% are singletons. This clonotype was sampled from a man between 65 and 79 years old with active COVID-19. V and J are TRBV11-3 and TRBJ1-1; D not resolved. Input material: peripheral blood. The CDR3 nucleotides read TGTGCCAGCAGCTTAGTGGCAAACACTGAAGCTTTCTTT. This sequence encodes CASSLVANTEAFF. Looking up the rest from reference TRBV11-3 and TRBJ1-1 gives the full variable domain: EAGVVQSPRYKIIEKKQPVAFWCNPISGHNTLYWYLQNLGQGPELLIRYENEEAVDDSQLPKDRFSAERLKGVDSTLKIQPAELGDSAVYLCASSLVANTEAFFGQGTRLTVV.